The 21 T cell receptor beta chains below all came from one sample that was sequenced in a study of blood T cell repertoires in COVID-19. Some clones are missing from TCRdb's copy, which holds only in-frame ones; the method was immunoSEQ multiplex PCR. The sample carries 360,000 or so clones, over 75% recorded once. Sequencing was done on a sample of PBMCs or T cells enriched from blood (not recorded which). Receptors originate from a woman aged 25 to 39 who had recovered from COVID-19.

J is TRBJ2-7 and V is TRBV7-9; D call uncertain. This CDR3 is built from 13 residues. V gave up 3 bases and J gave up 7 bases, with 13 bases separating them. Germline CDR1 is SEHNR and CDR2 is FQNEAQ (reference sequence). Written as DNA, the CDR3 is TGTGCCAGCAGCTTTTTGGGCATCGAGGAGCAGTACTTC. Translating gives CASSFLGIEEQYF.

As regards this clone: Within the sample, other DNA sequences also encode this same CDR3. The V call is TRBV3-1 (or the pseudogene TRBV3-2), the J call TRBJ1-1; no firm D call. The V gene's germline CDR1 is LGHDT and CDR2 YNNKEL (reference sequence). The ends were cut back, 0 bases at V and 1 base at J, with 9 bases in the middle. CDR3 size: 15 residues. The CDR3 loop reads CASSQDWGGNTEAFF. The CDR3 region has the DNA TGTGCCAGCAGCCAAGATTGGGGAGGGAACACTGAAGCTTTCTTT.

The chain combines TRBV6-1 with TRBJ1-3, with TRBD1 as a possible D gene (5 bases). There are 15 residues in the CDR3. CDR1 is MNHNS and CDR2 is SASEGT in the germline V gene. The V and J ends lost 0 bases and 2 bases respectively, with 8 bases between them. The CDR3 here is CASSEAEGTGNTIYF. In nucleotides, the CDR3 is TGTGCCAGCAGTGAAGCGGAGGGGACTGGAAACACCATATATTTT.

The chain has TRBV9 and TRBJ2-1; tentative D call: TRBD1 (6 bases). Germline V lookup: CDR1 SGDLS, CDR2 YYNGEE. V dropped 2 bases and J dropped 3 bases, with 12 bases sitting between them. The CDR3 loop spans 15 amino acids. CDR3 coding DNA: TGTGCCAGCAGCGTGTCGGGACAATTCTACAATGAGCAGTTCTTC. Its protein is CASSVSGQFYNEQFF.

The rearrangement links TRBV4-1 to TRBJ2-3; 12 nucleotides line up with TRBD1. V dropped 5 bases and J dropped 8; count of bases not matched to a gene: 8. This CDR3 is 15 amino acids long. CDR1 is MGHRA, CDR2 YSYEKL, per germline. This CDR3 reads CASSSGTGGAGTQYF. As DNA, the CDR3 is TGCGCCAGCAGCAGCGGGACAGGGGGCGCGGGTACGCAGTATTTT.

V usage is TRBV4-1 and J usage is TRBJ1-1; 12 bases line up with TRBD1. The CDR3 spans 16 residues. Germline V gene sequence: CDR1 MGHRA, CDR2 YSYEKL. Trimming took 4 bases from V and 6 from J; bases not matched to a gene: 9. The CDR3 region is CASSRGTGGDGSEAFF. The CDR3 nucleotides are TGCGCCAGCAGCCGCGGGACAGGGGGCGATGGCTCTGAAGCTTTCTTT.

The chain couples TRBV10-2 to TRBJ2-1, with 10 bases that match TRBD1. Germline V gene data show CDR1 as WSHSY and CDR2 as SAAADI. Germline trimming cut 3 bases from V and 7 bases from J; bases unmatched to any gene: 6. The CDR3 runs to 15 residues. The CDR3: CASSDSWTGGNEQFF. For the CDR3, the DNA is TGCGCCAGCAGTGATTCGTGGACAGGGGGGAATGAGCAGTTCTTC.

The chain is built from TRBV10-3 and TRBJ1-2; no clear D gene. This CDR3 is 14 amino acids long. V lost 4 bases and J lost 3, with 12 bases in between. CDR1 ENHRY and CDR2 SYGVKD come from the germline V gene. For the CDR3, the DNA is TGTGCCATCAGTGCCCTCGGGGAGGACTATGGCTACACCTTC. This codes for CAISALGEDYGYTF.

The rearrangement links TRBV5-1 to TRBJ1-4; 10 nucleotides match TRBD1. This CDR3 is 14 amino acids long. Trimming removed 5 bases from V and 6 bases from J; junction bases left unmatched: 4. The germline V gene encodes CDR1 SGHRS and CDR2 YFSETQ. CDR3 sequence: CASRTGTGDEKLFF. As DNA, the CDR3 is TGCGCCAGCAGAACCGGGACAGGGGATGAAAAACTGTTTTTT.

The V and J genes are TRBV3-1 (or the pseudogene TRBV3-2) and TRBJ1-2, with a tentative D call TRBD1 (5 bases). The CDR3 extends over 13 amino acids. From germline, CDR1 is LGHDT and CDR2 YNNKEL (reference sequence). Trimming left V 1 base short and J 2 bases short, with 5 bases between. CDR3 protein: CASSQGQNYGYTF. The CDR3 bases are TGTGCCAGCAGCCAAGGACAGAACTATGGCTACACCTTC.

V and J are TRBV5-1 and TRBJ2-5; 9 positions match TRBD1. The CDR3 contains 15 residues. Unmatched junction bases numbered 9, after V lost 4 bases and J lost 5 bases. Germline V gives CDR1 SGHRS, CDR2 YFSETQ. The CDR3 region has the DNA TGCGCCAGCAGCGCAGAACAGGGGGCGGGGGAGACCCAGTACTTC. It specifies CASSAEQGAGETQYF.

This sequence joins TRBV5-1 and TRBJ1-2; no definite D call. Deletions cut 1 base from V and 1 base from J, with 8 bases between. Germline values: CDR1 SGHRS, CDR2 YFSETQ. The CDR3 contains 14 residues. The CDR3 protein is CASSLQTYNYGYTF. CDR3 nucleotide sequence: TGCGCCAGCAGCTTGCAGACATATAACTATGGCTACACCTTC.

The gene calls are TRBV6-1 and TRBJ1-3; D remains unclear. V lost 5 bases and J 4 bases, leaving 12 bases between the germline ends. Germline loops: CDR1 MNHNS, CDR2 SASEGT. The CDR3 is 14 amino acids. This CDR3 is CASSIDSEGNTIYF. The CDR3 coding sequence is TGTGCCAGCAGTATAGACTCGGAAGGAAACACCATATATTTT.

The gene calls are TRBV27 and TRBJ1-4; 10 bases match TRBD1. Germline CDR1 is MNHEY and CDR2 is SMNVEV (reference sequence). The CDR3 totals 14 residues. Germline trimming cut 6 bases from V and 4 bases from J; bases unmatched to any gene: 2. CDR3 sequence: CASSRDRGNEKLFF. CDR3 DNA: TGTGCCAGCAGCCGGGACAGGGGTAATGAAAAACTGTTTTTT.

V is TRBV18 and J is TRBJ1-2, with 7 bases identical to TRBD1. From germline, CDR1 is KGHSH and CDR2 LQKENI. Trimming cost V 5 bases and J 3 bases; bases outside gene matches: 6. The CDR3 contains 14 residues. CDR3 bases: TGTGCCAGCTCAACCTATCAGGGGGACTATGGCTACACCTTC. This gives the protein CASSTYQGDYGYTF.

This rearrangement joins TRBV28 to TRBJ2-4; perhaps TRBD2 as D (6 bases). V lost 6 bases, J lost 7 bases, and 16 bases lay in between. The CDR3 length is 14 residues. Germline CDR1 reads MDHEN; CDR2 reads SYDVKM. The CDR3: CASRQGGPGNIQYF. In DNA, the CDR3 is TGTGCCAGCAGGCAAGGAGGGCCGGGTAACATTCAGTACTTC.

CDR3 protein: CASSLAGQNTF. For the CDR3, the DNA is TGTGCCAGCAGTCTGGCGGGACAGAACACCTTC. The V and J genes are TRBV6-5 and TRBJ1-2; 7 bases are a match to TRBD1. The CDR3 is 11 residues long. The V and J ends lost 5 bases and 12 bases, in that order; junction bases with no gene match: 6. Per the germline V gene, CDR1 is MNHEY and CDR2 is SVGAGI.

The chain carries TRBV28 and TRBJ2-7; D gene unclear. The length of the CDR3 is 12 residues. From germline, CDR1 is MDHEN and CDR2 SYDVKM. The ends were cut back, 5 bases at V and 3 bases at J, with 8 bases in the middle. This chain's CDR3 is CASSGHSYEQYF. Written as DNA, the CDR3 is TGTGCCAGCAGTGGCCACAGCTACGAGCAGTACTTC. The full variable domain, its missing parts supplied by reference TRBV28 and TRBJ2-7, is DVKVTQSSRYLVKRTGEKVFLECVQDMDHENMFWYRQDPGLGLRLIYFSYDVKMKEKGDIPEGYSVSREKKERFSLILESASTNQTSMYLCASSGHSYEQYFGPGTRLTVT.

The V call is TRBV5-4, the J call TRBJ1-2; D is uncertain. CDR1 and CDR2 (germline): SGHNT, YYREEE (reference sequence). The CDR3 extends over 12 amino acids. V was pared by 5 bases and J by 8 bases, with 13 bases between. Here the CDR3 DNA reads TGTGCCAGCAGACCAGCGACGGGAGGCTACACCTTC. Translated, it gives CASRPATGGYTF.

The rearrangement links TRBV5-1 to TRBJ1-5; TRBD1 agrees at 9 bases. The CDR3 totals 13 residues. Trimming removed 7 bases from V and 4 bases from J; junction bases left unmatched: 3. Germline loops: CDR1 SGHRS, CDR2 YFSETQ. The CDR3 bases are TGCGCCAGCGGGACAGGGCCGAATCAGCCCCAGCATTTT. It yields the protein CASGTGPNQPQHF.

The chain uses TRBV10-1 and TRBJ2-3, with TRBD2 identical over 7 bases. The V segment lost 8 bases and the J segment 1 base; nucleotides outside the gene matches: 9. Germline V lookup: CDR1 WNHNN, CDR2 SYGVQD (reference sequence). The length of the CDR3 is 15 residues. CDR3 amino acids: CASLSPSGGTDTQYF. The CDR3 DNA sequence: TGCGCCAGCCTTTCCCCCAGCGGGGGCACAGATACGCAGTATTTT.